Here is one T cell receptor beta chain with its context. While infection was still active, Seattle patients were enrolled and then followed longitudinally. The sample comes from a study of blood T cell repertoires in COVID-19. Study-level background: The United States, Italy and Spain supplied acute and convalescent COVID-19 samples.

The V end lost 5 bases, the J end lost 5 bases, and 13 bases lay between the germline ends. Per germline, CDR1 SGHTA and CDR2 FQGTGA. CDR3 size: 15 residues. In the original workflow: Quantification of nucleated cells was approximated via reference gene primer amplification. Assay: immunoSEQ multiplex PCR; the TCRdb copy retains only in-frame clones and omits some. Clonal size and the V and J genes are those of that table, whereas D and trimming came from the DNA. This table holds almost 350,000 clones, around 90% found once. The V and J genes are TRBV7-3 and TRBJ1-6, with D perhaps matching TRBD1 (6 bases). The source material was peripheral blood. The TCR sequence derives from a woman aged 55-70 years with COVID-19, enrolled during active disease. The CDR3 nucleotides are TGTGCCAGCAGCCTACAGGGAGGGGATAATTCACCCCTCCACTTT. This gives the protein CASSLQGGDNSPLHF.